This entry concerns a single T cell receptor (beta chain). The record originates from a study of monozygotic twins with inflammatory bowel disease. Per TCR library, approximately 3,800 ng of total RNA was used. TCRdb reworked the 5' RACE reads into one entry per CDR3 protein, no DNA. The repertoire shows around 97,000 distinct CDR3 sequences; the top ten hold approximately 2%. The CDR3 contains 12 residues. Looked up from germline, CDR1 is KGHSH and CDR2 is LQKENI. Donors each contributed one blood sample measuring around 2.5 ml. This TCR was recovered from a human donor with ulcerative colitis or Crohn's disease, or a healthy co-twin of an affected twin (not recorded which). The sample taken for sequencing was blood. The rearrangement uses TRBV18 and TRBJ2-1. The CDR3 sequence is CASSPILNEQFF.